This T cell receptor beta chain was sequenced during a study of CD8 T cells in Susac syndrome. The CDR3 length is 16 residues. V dropped 6 bases and J dropped 2; count of bases not matched to a gene: 8. CDR1 is LGHNT and CDR2 is FRNRAP in the germline V gene. RNA in amounts of about 0.5 to 1 ug was reverse transcribed with random hexamers. The amplification used immunoSEQ multiplex PCR on TCR beta CDR3; it spanned 54 Vbeta and 13 Jbeta. TCRdb reanalysed the immunoSEQ multiplex PCR reads using MiXCR and keeps one entry per CDR3 protein. The sample lists about 400,000 distinct CDR3 sequences, approximately 85% occurring once.

This receptor was obtained from a human donor with multiple sclerosis. J is TRBJ2-2 and V is TRBV12-5; 8 bases are a match to TRBD1. Sequencing was carried out using CD8+ T cells from PBMCs. The CDR3, as DNA: TGTGCTAGTGGGCAACCGGGACAGGAAAACACCGGGGAGCTGTTTTTT. Translated: CASGQPGQENTGELFF. The whole variable domain, remainder taken from reference TRBV12-5 and TRBJ2-2, is DARVTQTPRHKVTEMGQEVTMRCQPILGHNTVFWYRQTMMQGLELLAYFRNRAPLDDSGMPKDRFSAEMPDATLATLKIQPSEPRDSAVYFCASGQPGQENTGELFFGEGSRLTVL.